This entry lists 16 T cell receptor beta chains sequenced from one sample in a study of T cell clusters in autoimmune cytopenias. Some 40,000 genome equivalents of blood DNA were amplified for TRB. TRB was amplified by touch-down multiplex PCR, primer pools A and B combined. Reprocessing the multiplex PCR reads, TCRdb reports a single entry for every CDR3 protein and omits DNA. Recorded here are some 1,500 distinct CDR3 sequences; the top ten clones represent 30% to 40%. Sequencing used peripheral blood. The receptors were sampled from a human donor with an autoimmune cytopenia or autoimmune hepatitis (not recorded which).

This clonotype is labeled medium-sized based on frequency. This chain links TRBV5-5 with TRBJ1-2; lacking DNA, the TRBD1 call made by TCRdb goes unchecked. Germline CDR1 reads SGHKS; CDR2 reads YYEKEE (reference sequence). This CDR3 contains 16 residues. CDR3 protein: CASTQAPQTGNYGYTF.

By frequency, this clonotype is medium-sized (0.01 to 0.1%). The chain carries TRBV6-5 and TRBJ2-7; TCRdb lists TRBD2, though no DNA is available to test this call. The CDR3 sequence is 17 residues long. CDR1 is MNHEY, CDR2 SVGAGI, per germline. The CDR3 sequence is CASSPGASGGFPYEQYF.

Judged by frequency, this clonotype is medium-sized. The chain recombines TRBV7-2 with TRBJ2-5. There are 12 residues in the CDR3. The germline V gene encodes CDR1 SGHTA and CDR2 FQGNSA. CDR3: CASSSYQETQYF.

The chain carries TRBV18 and TRBJ1-6. The germline V gene encodes CDR1 KGHSH and CDR2 LQKENI. The CDR3 covers 13 residues. The CDR3 loop reads CASSPTDNSSLHF.

Measured by frequency, this clonotype is medium-sized (0.01 to 0.1%). The J gene is TRBJ2-3, the V gene TRBV6-2 or TRBV6-3; absent DNA, TCRdb's TRBD1 call cannot be checked. Germline loops: CDR1 MNHEY, CDR2 SVGEGT. The CDR3 runs to 16 residues. CDR3 amino acids: CASSLLTGRLMDTQYF.

Frequency places this clonotype as large. The chain combines TRBV29-1 with TRBJ1-5. The CDR3 contains 12 residues. Germline values: CDR1 SQVTM, CDR2 ANQGSEA. The CDR3 protein is CSVGWSNQPQHF.

The J gene is TRBJ1-1, the V gene TRBV19. There are 14 residues in the CDR3. Germline CDR1 is LNHDA and CDR2 is SQIVND (reference sequence). CDR3 residues: CASSWTVMNTEAFF.

This clonotype is medium-sized by frequency. The chain recombines TRBV27 with TRBJ1-6; TCRdb selects TRBD1, and the lack of DNA leaves this call unchecked. The CDR3 sequence is 15 residues long. Germline V lookup: CDR1 MNHEY, CDR2 SMNVEV (reference sequence). CDR3 region: CASRPSEGNNSPLHF.

In terms of frequency, this clonotype is large. This chain links TRBV5-6 with TRBJ2-7; TCRdb's D gene call, TRBD2, goes unchecked for lack of DNA. Looked up from germline, CDR1 is SGHDT and CDR2 is YYEEEE. This CDR3 spans 14 amino acids. CDR3 region: CASSWGEERAEQYF.

This clonotype shows up as medium-sized by frequency. The chain recombines TRBV6-2 or TRBV6-3 with TRBJ1-2. Germline CDR1 MNHEY, CDR2 SVGEGT. This CDR3 is 14 amino acids long. Here the CDR3 reads CASSLVGFVRGYTF.

The V and J genes are TRBV7-9 and TRBJ2-6. The CDR3 has 13 amino acids. Germline CDR1 is SEHNR and CDR2 is FQNEAQ (reference sequence). CDR3 protein: CASGIFGANVLTF. Drawing the rest from reference TRBV7-9 and TRBJ2-6, the complete variable domain is DTGVSQNPRHKITKRGQNVTFRCDPISEHNRLYWYRQTLGQGPEFLTYFQNEAQLEKSRLLSDRFSAERPKGSFSTLEIQRTEQGDSAMYLCASGIFGANVLTFGAGSRLTVL.

Considering frequency, this clonotype is medium-sized. The chain links TRBV27 to TRBJ2-7; TCRdb picks TRBD1, but there is no DNA to check that call. This CDR3 has 14 residues. From germline, CDR1 is MNHEY and CDR2 SMNVEV (reference sequence). CDR3 in amino acids: CASSFNRDNYEQYF.

This clonotype is labeled medium-sized based on frequency. The rearrangement links TRBV5-5 to TRBJ1-5. CDR1 and CDR2 from the germline V gene are SGHKS and YYEKEE (reference sequence). The CDR3 spans 14 residues. CDR3 loop: CASSSQPLSQPQHF.

Frequency places this clonotype as medium-sized. This chain connects TRBV12-3 or TRBV12-4 to TRBJ1-4. The CDR3 sequence is 12 residues long. CDR3 amino acids: CASSLTNEKLFF.

According to its frequency, this clonotype is medium-sized. The chain recombines TRBV30 with TRBJ2-1; TCRdb indicates TRBD2, and absent DNA this call remains unverified. From germline, CDR1 is GTSNPN and CDR2 SVGIG (reference sequence). The CDR3 contains 13 residues. CDR3 sequence reads: CAWRELAGHEQFF.

This clonotype registers medium-sized (0.01 to 0.1%) by frequency. This chain uses TRBV7-2 with TRBJ2-7; TCRdb indicates TRBD2, and absent DNA this call remains unverified. Germline loops: CDR1 SGHTA, CDR2 FQGNSA. The CDR3 sequence is 13 residues long. CDR3 amino acids: CASSRAGAYEQYF.